Each of the 15 T cell receptor beta chains below was sequenced from the same sample in a study of T cell clonality in common variable immunodeficiency. TCRdb's copy holds only in-frame clones and misses some; the assay was immunoSEQ multiplex PCR. The repertoire consists of 80,000 or so clones, none detected only once. The sequenced material came from peripheral blood mononuclear cells. The receptor set was obtained from a person aged 18-70 years in good health.

This clone was seen repeatedly, ten times or more. CDR3 region: CASRDRVRLEQYF. CDR3 DNA (partial): TGTGCCAGTAGGGACAGGGTACGACTCGAG. The chain joins TRBV28 to TRBJ2-7, with 9 bases matching TRBD1. The read finishes 3 residues shy of the CDR3 end, and the germline J gene is used to complete it. V shed 9 bases, J shed 6 bases, and the junction held 9 bases outside the gene matches. CDR3 length: 13 residues. Germline loops: CDR1 MDHEN, CDR2 SYDVKM.

This clone was picked up many times. The CDR3 end falls 3 residues outside the read, so it is completed with the germline J gene. The chain is built from TRBV7-2 and TRBJ2-7, with no clear D. The CDR3 has 14 residues. The germline gives CDR1 SGHTA, CDR2 FQGNSA. V was shortened by 5 bases and J by 4 bases, with 15 bases between the two germline ends. The CDR3 bases that were read are TGTGCCAGCAGCCCACGATCGACTTCATACGAG. Its translation is CASSPRSTSYE. The whole CDR3 region reads CASSPRSTSYEQYF.

In its sample, this clone was seen many times. The sequence runs out 3 residues before the end of the CDR3; the remainder is reconstructed from the germline J gene. The rearrangement links TRBV5-5 to TRBJ2-5, with D possibly TRBD2 on 6 matching bases. The V end lost 4 bases, the J end lost 4 bases, and 11 bases lay between the germline ends. This CDR3 comprises 13 residues. Germline values: CDR1 SGHKS, CDR2 YYEKEE (reference sequence). CDR3 amino acids: CASSRGGSETQYF. CDR3 DNA, as far as it was read: TGTGCCAGCAGCCGTGGGGGGTCAGAGACC.

In its sample, this clone was seen many times. The read gets to within 3 residues of the CDR3 end, and the germline J gene fills in the rest. The chain recombines TRBV20-1 with TRBJ1-2; weak D call: TRBD1 (5 bases). V was pared by 4 bases and J by 7 bases, with 16 bases between. The CDR3 consists of 13 residues. The germline V gene encodes CDR1 DFQATT and CDR2 SNEGSKA (reference sequence). The CDR3 region is CSAKDEGETGYTF. The CDR3 bases that were read are TGCAGTGCTAAAGACGAAGGGGAGACTGGC.

This clone showed up many times. The CDR3 is cut off 3 residues early in the read; its end comes from the germline J gene. The genes are TRBV6-2 or TRBV6-3 and TRBJ1-5; no clear D. V was shortened by 3 bases and J by 9 bases, with 9 bases between the two germline ends. The CDR3 has 12 residues. Germline loops: CDR1 MNHEY, CDR2 SVGEGT. CDR3 sequence: CASSYNKGPQHF. Incomplete CDR3 DNA: TGTGCCAGCAGTTATAACAAGGGGCCC.

Many counts were recorded for this clone. From the germline J gene comes the end of the CDR3, since the read stops 3 residues before it. The chain joins TRBV3-1 (or the pseudogene TRBV3-2) to TRBJ2-7, with 7 bases identical to TRBD1. Germline values: CDR1 LGHDT, CDR2 YNNKEL (reference sequence). V shed 6 bases and J 0 bases; nucleotides not matched to a gene: 5. The CDR3 is 14 residues long. Partial CDR3 DNA: TGTGCCAGCAGTCCAGGGGGTTTCTCCTACGAG. It translates to CASSPGGFSYE. The entire CDR3 protein is CASSPGGFSYEQYF.

Worth noting for this clone: The junction departs from the called germline gene at one end, perhaps through a read error. The read stops 3 residues short of the end of the CDR3; the missing end is completed from the germline J gene. This chain joins TRBV7-7 and TRBJ2-7, with 7 bases fitting TRBD1. This CDR3 contains 14 residues. The germline CDR1 and CDR2 sequences are SSHAT and FNYEAQ (reference sequence). The sequenced CDR3 bases are TGTGCTAGCAGCCCGACAGGGAATTACTACGAG. Translating gives CASSPTGNYYE. The CDR3 reads in full as CASSPTGNYYEQYF.

This clone was seen ten or more times. With the read ending 3 residues before the CDR3 end, the germline J gene is used to fill in that end. The V and J genes are TRBV7-2 and TRBJ2-1; D may be TRBD1 (5 bases). V lost 5 bases and J 3 bases, leaving 14 bases between the germline ends. The germline CDR1 and CDR2 sequences are SGHTA and FQGNSA. The CDR3 runs 15 residues. CDR3 DNA, as far as it was read: TGTGCCAGCAGCCCAGGGCTAGGGAACTACAATGAG. Its translation is CASSPGLGNYNE. The full CDR3 sequence reads CASSPGLGNYNEQFF. Filled out from reference TRBV7-2 and TRBJ2-1, the complete variable domain reads GAGVSQSPSNKVTEKGKDVELRCDPISGHTALYWYRQSLGQGLEFLIYFQGNSAPDKSGLPSDRFSAERTGGSVSTLTIQRTQQEDSAVYLCASSPGLGNYNEQFFGPGTRLTVL.

This clone was observed many times. The CDR3 end lies 3 residues beyond the end of the read and is filled in from the germline J gene. The rearrangement uses TRBV5-4 and TRBJ1-3; 10 positions match TRBD1. The CDR3 has 14 residues. The ends lost 5 bases at V and 6 bases at J; junction bases unmatched: 5. Germline V gene data show CDR1 as SGHNT and CDR2 as YYREEE (reference sequence). The DNA read from the CDR3 is TGTGCCAGCAGAAGGGACAGGGGCGCAAACACC. This gives the protein CASRRDRGANT. The whole CDR3 sequence is CASRRDRGANTIYF.

Of note for this clone: The read falls 3 residues short of the CDR3 end, and the missing part is taken from the germline J gene. V usage is TRBV2 and J usage is TRBJ2-5; 15 nucleotides line up with TRBD2. Germline CDR1 is SNHLY and CDR2 is FYNNEI. This CDR3 spans 17 amino acids. J was trimmed by 4 bases and V by 6 bases; bases with no gene match: 9. CDR3 DNA (partial): TGTGCCAGCAGGGGGGGACTAGCGGGAGGAGATCCAGAGACC. Amino acid sequence: CASRGGLAGGDPET. The full-length CDR3 reads as CASRGGLAGGDPETQYF.

There are many counts of this clone. The observed sequence ends 3 residues before the CDR3 terminus, with the missing tail filled in from the germline J gene. The chain is built from TRBV18 and TRBJ1-6, with 8 bases lining up with TRBD1. CDR1 and CDR2 from the germline V gene are KGHSH and LQKENI. V dropped 2 bases and J dropped 10; count of bases not matched to a gene: 4. The CDR3 runs 14 residues. CDR3 bases read: TGTGCCAGCTCACCAGGGACAGGAGGCTCACCC. Translated, it gives CASSPGTGGSP. The entire CDR3 protein reads CASSPGTGGSPLHF.

This clone was recorded at least ten times. The CDR3 end is not reached by the read, which stops 3 residues before it; the germline J gene fills it in. This sequence joins TRBV7-2 and TRBJ1-2; TRBD1 agrees at 10 bases. CDR3 length equals 14 residues. Per germline, CDR1 SGHTA and CDR2 FQGNSA. The V and J ends lost 3 bases and 2 bases, in that order; junction bases with no gene match: 0. CDR3 region: CASSLDRGNYGYTF. CDR3 bases read: TGTGCCAGCAGCTTGGACAGGGGGAACTATGGC.

This clone occurred many times. The CDR3 end falls 3 residues outside the read, so it is completed with the germline J gene. V usage is TRBV6-1 and J usage is TRBJ1-2; D perhaps matches TRBD1 (5 bases). Trimming shortened V by 4 bases and J by 6 bases, and 12 bases separated the two germline ends. The germline gives CDR1 MNHNS, CDR2 SASEGT. The CDR3 length is 13 residues. The CDR3 loop reads CASSGGGRDGYTF. The CDR3 DNA, read in part, is TGTGCCAGCAGTGGCGGGGGTAGGGATGGC.

This clone was found many times. The read comes to an end 3 residues before the CDR3 does, leaving the germline J gene to fill in the end. The V and J genes are TRBV18 and TRBJ2-3; 7 bases agree with TRBD2. CDR3 size: 13 residues. The V and J ends lost 7 bases and 1 base, in that order; junction bases with no gene match: 2. CDR1 and CDR2 from the germline V gene are KGHSH and LQKENI. This chain's CDR3 is CASFTSGTDTQYF. CDR3 DNA, as far as it was read: TGTGCCAGCTTTACTAGCGGCACAGATACG. Variable domain in full (rest from reference TRBV18 and TRBJ2-3): NAGVMQNPRHLVRRRGQEARLRCSPMKGHSHVYWYRQLPEEGLKFMVYLQKENIIDESGMPKERFSAEFPKEGPSILRIQQVVRGDSAAYFCASFTSGTDTQYFGPGTRLTVL.

This clone was observed many times. The read finishes 3 residues shy of the CDR3 end, and the germline J gene is used to complete it. The V call is TRBV6-2 or TRBV6-3, the J call TRBJ1-4, with a possible D match to TRBD1 (5 bases). V was shortened by 7 bases and J by 7 bases, with 19 bases between the two germline ends. This CDR3 has 15 amino acids. Per the germline V gene, CDR1 is MNHEY and CDR2 is SVGEGT. CDR3 sequence reads: CASTSPRGWSEKLFF. CDR3 DNA, as far as it was read: TGTGCCAGCACCTCCCCGCGGGGGTGGAGTGAAAAA.